These 8 T cell receptor beta chains were sequenced from one sample in a study of control samples from healthy donors and cancer patients. TCRdb keeps only in-frame clones here, not all; method: immunoSEQ multiplex PCR. The profile covers 150,000 or so clones, with about 89% appearing a single time and about 7.6% taken by the ten largest. Sequencing input: blood. All receptors come from a man younger than 30 in good health.

The J gene is TRBJ1-4, the V gene TRBV24-1; D not certain. The CDR3 has 11 residues. V lost 7 bases and J 5 bases, leaving 4 bases between the germline ends. Germline values: CDR1 KGHDR, CDR2 SFDVKD. This chain's CDR3 is CATSPNEKLFF. The CDR3 coding sequence is TGTGCCACCAGCCCAAATGAAAAACTGTTTTTT.

The chain carries TRBV3-1 (or the pseudogene TRBV3-2) and TRBJ1-2, with 11 bases identical to TRBD1. The ends lost 2 bases at V and 1 base at J; junction bases unmatched: 6. The CDR3 sequence is 17 residues long. Per the germline V gene, CDR1 is LGHDT and CDR2 is YNNKEL (reference sequence). CDR3 region: CASSQHPGQGGNYGYTF. The DNA of the CDR3 is TGTGCCAGCAGCCAACATCCGGGACAGGGGGGTAACTATGGCTACACCTTC.

This chain links TRBV7-2 with TRBJ1-5; D gene ambiguous. Germline V gene data show CDR1 as SGHTA and CDR2 as FQGNSA. V was cut by 1 base and J by 6 bases, with 13 bases left in between. This CDR3 is 15 amino acids long. The CDR3 region is CASSLGDTTVQPQHF. Written as DNA, the CDR3 is TGTGCCAGCAGCTTAGGGGATACCACCGTTCAGCCCCAGCATTTT.

The rearrangement links TRBV27 to TRBJ1-2; a weak D match, TRBD1 (5 bases). The V end lost 6 bases, the J end lost 4 bases, and 12 bases lay between the germline ends. Germline V lookup: CDR1 MNHEY, CDR2 SMNVEV (reference sequence). The CDR3 is 13 residues long. The CDR3: CASSPGTGYGYTF. The DNA for the CDR3 is TGTGCCAGCAGCCCCGGGACTGGCTATGGCTACACCTTC.

V gene TRBV25-1 combines with J gene TRBJ2-7; D not certain. CDR3 length: 14 amino acids. Trimming removed 5 bases from V and 2 bases from J, with 13 bases in between. Per the germline V gene, CDR1 is MGHDK and CDR2 is SYGVNS. CDR3 sequence (DNA): TGTGCCAGCAGTCCCCCGGCAGGAGCCTACGAGCAGTACTTC. Amino acid sequence: CASSPPAGAYEQYF.

This rearrangement joins TRBV4-1 to TRBJ2-5, with D possibly matching TRBD2 (6 bases). This CDR3 comprises 15 residues. Deletions cut 0 bases from V and 7 bases from J, with 15 bases between. Germline loops: CDR1 MGHRA, CDR2 YSYEKL. In nucleotides, the CDR3 is TGCGCCAGCAGCCAAGATCGTGGACTATACGCGACCCAGTACTTC. Its translation is CASSQDRGLYATQYF.

The gene calls are TRBV4-1 and TRBJ2-3, with D perhaps matching TRBD2 (6 bases). The CDR3 loop spans 18 amino acids. The germline V and J ends were trimmed by 0 bases and 1 base, with 17 bases remaining between them. CDR1 MGHRA and CDR2 YSYEKL come from the germline V gene. CDR3 DNA: TGCGCCAGCAGCCAAGAGCCCGGGCCGGGGGAGGGCACAGATACGCAGTATTTT. Encoded protein: CASSQEPGPGEGTDTQYF.

This clone came up a few times. The genes are TRBV27 and TRBJ2-2; no clear D. The CDR3 spans 17 residues. Germline loops: CDR1 MNHEY, CDR2 SMNVEV (reference sequence). V was clipped by 0 bases and J by 8 bases, with 19 bases between them. The CDR3 sequence: CASSLSIGTDGPGELFF. The CDR3 DNA follows: TGTGCCAGCAGTTTATCCATCGGAACGGATGGTCCAGGGGAGCTGTTTTTT.